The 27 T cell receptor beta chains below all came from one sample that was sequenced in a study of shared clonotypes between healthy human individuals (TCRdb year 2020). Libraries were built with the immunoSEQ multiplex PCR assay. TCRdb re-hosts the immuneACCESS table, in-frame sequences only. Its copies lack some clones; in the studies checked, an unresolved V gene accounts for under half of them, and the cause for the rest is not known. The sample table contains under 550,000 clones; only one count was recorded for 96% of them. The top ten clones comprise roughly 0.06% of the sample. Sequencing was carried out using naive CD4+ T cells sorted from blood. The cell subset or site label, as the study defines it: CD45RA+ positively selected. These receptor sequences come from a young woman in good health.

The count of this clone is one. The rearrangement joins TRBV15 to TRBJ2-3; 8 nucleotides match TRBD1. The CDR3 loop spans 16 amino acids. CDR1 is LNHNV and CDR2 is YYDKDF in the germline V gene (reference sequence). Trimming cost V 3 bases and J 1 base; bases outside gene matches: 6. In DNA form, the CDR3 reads TGTGCCACCAGCAGTGGGGACAGGTCGCGCACAGATACGCAGTATTTT. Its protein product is CATSSGDRSRTDTQYF.

For the CDR3, the DNA is TGTGCCAGCAGTGAATCTGGCGGTCCCTACGAGCAGTACTTC. This codes for CASSESGGPYEQYF. The chain is built from TRBV25-1 and TRBJ2-5; the D is unclear. The J call may be faulty, since TRBJ2-7 better matches the DNA end. The CDR3 covers 14 residues. The germline V gene has CDR1 MGHDK and CDR2 SYGVNS.

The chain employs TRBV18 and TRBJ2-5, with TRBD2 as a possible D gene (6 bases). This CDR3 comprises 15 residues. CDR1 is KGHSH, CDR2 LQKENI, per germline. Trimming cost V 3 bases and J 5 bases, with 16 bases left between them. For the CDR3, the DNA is TGTGCCAGCTCACCGGGTTCGGGCGGAGGGGAGACCCAGTACTTC. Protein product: CASSPGSGGGETQYF.

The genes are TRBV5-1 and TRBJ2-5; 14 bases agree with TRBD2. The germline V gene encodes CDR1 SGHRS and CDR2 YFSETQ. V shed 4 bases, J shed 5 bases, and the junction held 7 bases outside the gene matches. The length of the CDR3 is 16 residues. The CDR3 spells CASSLVGLAGAETQYF. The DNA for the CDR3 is TGCGCCAGCAGCCTTGTGGGACTAGCGGGAGCCGAGACCCAGTACTTC.

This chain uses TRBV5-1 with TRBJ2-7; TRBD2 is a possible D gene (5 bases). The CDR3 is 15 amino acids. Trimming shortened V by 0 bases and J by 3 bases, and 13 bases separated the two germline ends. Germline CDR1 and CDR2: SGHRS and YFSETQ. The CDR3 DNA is TGCGCCAGCAGCTTGGGTAGCGTAAGTATCTACGAGCAGTACTTC. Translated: CASSLGSVSIYEQYF.

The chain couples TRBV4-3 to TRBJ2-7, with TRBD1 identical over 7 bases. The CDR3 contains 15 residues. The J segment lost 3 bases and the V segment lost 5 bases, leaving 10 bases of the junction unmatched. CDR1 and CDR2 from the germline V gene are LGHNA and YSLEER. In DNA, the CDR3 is TGCGCCAGCAGCACGGCACCCACAGGGGACTACGAGCAGTACTTC. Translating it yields CASSTAPTGDYEQYF.

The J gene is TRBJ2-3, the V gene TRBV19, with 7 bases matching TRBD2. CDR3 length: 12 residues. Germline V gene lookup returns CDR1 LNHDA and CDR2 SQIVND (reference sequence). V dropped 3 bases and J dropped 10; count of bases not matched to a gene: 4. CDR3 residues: CASSIEGGAQYF. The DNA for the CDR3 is TGTGCCAGTAGTATCGAGGGAGGGGCGCAGTATTTT.

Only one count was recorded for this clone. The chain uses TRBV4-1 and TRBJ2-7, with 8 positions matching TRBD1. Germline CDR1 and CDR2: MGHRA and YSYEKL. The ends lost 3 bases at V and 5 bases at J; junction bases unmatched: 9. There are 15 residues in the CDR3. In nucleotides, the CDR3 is TGCGCCAGCAGCCATATGGACAGGGATACCCACGAGCAGTACTTC. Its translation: CASSHMDRDTHEQYF.

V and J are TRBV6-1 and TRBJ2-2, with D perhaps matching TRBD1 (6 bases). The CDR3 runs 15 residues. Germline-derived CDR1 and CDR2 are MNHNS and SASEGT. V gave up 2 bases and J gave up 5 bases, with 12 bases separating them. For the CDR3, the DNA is TGTGCCAGCAGTGAAAGTGGACAGTGGACCGGGGAGCTGTTTTTT. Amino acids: CASSESGQWTGELFF.

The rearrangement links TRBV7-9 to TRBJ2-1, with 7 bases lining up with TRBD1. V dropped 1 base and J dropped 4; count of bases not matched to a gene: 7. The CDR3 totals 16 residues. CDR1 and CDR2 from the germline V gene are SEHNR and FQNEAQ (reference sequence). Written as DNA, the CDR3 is TGTGCCAGCAGCTTAGGTCAGGCAGGGGGTTACAATGAGCAGTTCTTC. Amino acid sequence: CASSLGQAGGYNEQFF. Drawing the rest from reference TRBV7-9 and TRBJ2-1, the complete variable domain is DTGVSQNPRHKITKRGQNVTFRCDPISEHNRLYWYRQTLGQGPEFLTYFQNEAQLEKSRLLSDRFSAERPKGSFSTLEIQRTEQGDSAMYLCASSLGQAGGYNEQFFGPGTRLTVL.

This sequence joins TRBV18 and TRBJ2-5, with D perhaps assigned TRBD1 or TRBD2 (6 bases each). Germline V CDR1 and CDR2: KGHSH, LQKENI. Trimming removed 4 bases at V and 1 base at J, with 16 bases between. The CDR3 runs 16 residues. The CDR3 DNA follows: TGTGCCAGCTCACGGTTCAGGGGAGGCCCCCAAGAGACCCAGTACTTC. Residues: CASSRFRGGPQETQYF.

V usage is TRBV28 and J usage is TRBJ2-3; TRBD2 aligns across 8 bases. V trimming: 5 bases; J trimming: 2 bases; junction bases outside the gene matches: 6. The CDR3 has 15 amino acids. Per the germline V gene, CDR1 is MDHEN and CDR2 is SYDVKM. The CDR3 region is CASSPGGSPTDTQYF. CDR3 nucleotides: TGTGCCAGCAGTCCGGGGGGGTCTCCCACAGATACGCAGTATTTT.

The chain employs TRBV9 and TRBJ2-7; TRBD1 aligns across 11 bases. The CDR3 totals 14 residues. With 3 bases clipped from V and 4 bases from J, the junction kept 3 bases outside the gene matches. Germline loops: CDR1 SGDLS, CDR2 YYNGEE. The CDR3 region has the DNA TGTGCCAGCAGCGGTGGGACAGGGGGATACGAGCAGTACTTC. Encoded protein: CASSGGTGGYEQYF.

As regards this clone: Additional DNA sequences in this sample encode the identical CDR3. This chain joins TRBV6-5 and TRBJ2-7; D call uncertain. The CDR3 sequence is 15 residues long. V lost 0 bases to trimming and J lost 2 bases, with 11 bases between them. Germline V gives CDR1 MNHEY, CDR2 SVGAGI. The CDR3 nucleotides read TGTGCCAGCAGTTACTCCAGAGACTCTGCCTACGAGCAGTACTTC. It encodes CASSYSRDSAYEQYF.

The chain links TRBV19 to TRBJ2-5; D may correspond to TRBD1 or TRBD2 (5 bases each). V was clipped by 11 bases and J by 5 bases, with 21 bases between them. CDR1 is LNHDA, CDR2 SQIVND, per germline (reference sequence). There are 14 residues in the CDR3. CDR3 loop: CAGKEGSGPETQYF. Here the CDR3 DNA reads TGTGCCGGTAAAGAGGGGTCGGGGCCGGAGACCCAGTACTTC.

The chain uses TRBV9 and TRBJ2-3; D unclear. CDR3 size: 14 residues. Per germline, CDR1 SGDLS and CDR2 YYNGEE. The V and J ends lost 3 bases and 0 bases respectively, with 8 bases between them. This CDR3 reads CASSAVGSTDTQYF. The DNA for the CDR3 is TGTGCCAGCAGCGCGGTAGGGAGCACAGATACGCAGTATTTT.

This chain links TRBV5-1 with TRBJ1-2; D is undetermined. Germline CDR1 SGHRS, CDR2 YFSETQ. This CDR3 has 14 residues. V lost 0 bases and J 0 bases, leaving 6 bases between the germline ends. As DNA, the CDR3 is TGCGCCAGCAGCTTGGTGGGGACTAACTATGGCTACACCTTC. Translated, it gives CASSLVGTNYGYTF.

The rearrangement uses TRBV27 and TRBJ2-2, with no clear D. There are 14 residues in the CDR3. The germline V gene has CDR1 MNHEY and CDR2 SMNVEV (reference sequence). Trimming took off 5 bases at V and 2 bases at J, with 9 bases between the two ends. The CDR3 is CASSPKPNTGELFF. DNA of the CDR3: TGTGCCAGCAGTCCGAAGCCCAACACCGGGGAGCTGTTTTTT.

CDR3 in DNA: TGTGCCAGCAGCTTGACTAGCGGGATTAACACCGGGGAGCTGTTTTTT. Protein: CASSLTSGINTGELFF. The V call is TRBV5-4, the J call TRBJ2-2; 10 positions agree with TRBD2. CDR1 is SGHNT and CDR2 is YYREEE in the germline V gene (reference sequence). The V gene end was trimmed by 1 base and the J gene end by 2 bases; junction bases not matched to a gene: 2. This CDR3 contains 16 residues.

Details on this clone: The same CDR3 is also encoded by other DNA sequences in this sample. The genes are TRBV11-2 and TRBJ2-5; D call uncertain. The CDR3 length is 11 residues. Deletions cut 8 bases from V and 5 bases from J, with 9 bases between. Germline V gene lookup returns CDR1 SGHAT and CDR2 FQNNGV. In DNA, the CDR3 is TGTGCCAGCTCGCTGGGGGAGACCCAGTACTTC. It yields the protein CASSLGETQYF.

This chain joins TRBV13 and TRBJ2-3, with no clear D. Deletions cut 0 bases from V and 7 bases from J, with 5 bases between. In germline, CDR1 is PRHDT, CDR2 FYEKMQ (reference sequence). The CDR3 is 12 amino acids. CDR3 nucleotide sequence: TGTGCCAGCAGCTTAGGCCTTTATACGCAGTATTTT. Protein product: CASSLGLYTQYF.

As DNA, the CDR3 is TGCGCCAGCAGCCGCCCGGCCCGGGGTATGGCCTCCTACAATGAGCAGTTCTTC. It translates to CASSRPARGMASYNEQFF. The V and J genes are TRBV4-1 and TRBJ2-1; a possible D gene is TRBD2 (5 bases). Germline CDR1 reads MGHRA; CDR2 reads YSYEKL. Trimming removed 4 bases from V and 0 bases from J, with 19 bases in between. The CDR3 runs 18 residues.

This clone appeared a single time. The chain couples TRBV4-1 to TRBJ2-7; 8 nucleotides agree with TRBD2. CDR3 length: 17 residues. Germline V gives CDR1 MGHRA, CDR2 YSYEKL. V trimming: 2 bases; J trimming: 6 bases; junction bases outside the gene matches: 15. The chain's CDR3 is CASSQPRSGTSSLEQYF. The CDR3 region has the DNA TGCGCCAGCAGCCAACCCCGCTCCGGGACTAGTTCCCTCGAGCAGTACTTC.

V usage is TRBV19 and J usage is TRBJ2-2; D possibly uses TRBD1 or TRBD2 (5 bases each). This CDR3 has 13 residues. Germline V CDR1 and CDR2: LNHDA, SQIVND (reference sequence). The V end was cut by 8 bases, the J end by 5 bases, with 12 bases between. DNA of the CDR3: TGTGCCAGTCCTGAATGGGGGACCGGGGAGCTGTTTTTT. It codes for CASPEWGTGELFF.

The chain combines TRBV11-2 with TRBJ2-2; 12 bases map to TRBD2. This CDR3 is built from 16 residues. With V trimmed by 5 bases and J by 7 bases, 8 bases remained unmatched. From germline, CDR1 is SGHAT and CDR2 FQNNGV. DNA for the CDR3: TGTGCCAGCAGCCTCCTAGCGGGAGGGACAGTCGGGGAGCTGTTTTTT. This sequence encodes CASSLLAGGTVGELFF.

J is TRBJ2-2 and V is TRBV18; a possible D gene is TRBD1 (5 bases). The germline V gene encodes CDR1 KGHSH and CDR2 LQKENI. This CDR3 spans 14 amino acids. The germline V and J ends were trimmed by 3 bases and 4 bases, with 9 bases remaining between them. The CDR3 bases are TGTGCCAGCTCACCCGACAGATCCACCGGGGAGCTGTTTTTT. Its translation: CASSPDRSTGELFF.

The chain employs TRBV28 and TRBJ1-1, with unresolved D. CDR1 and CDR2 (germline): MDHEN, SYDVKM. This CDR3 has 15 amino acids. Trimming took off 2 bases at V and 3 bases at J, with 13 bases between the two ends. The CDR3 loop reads CASSLVWQKDTEAFF. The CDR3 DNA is TGTGCCAGCAGTTTAGTCTGGCAGAAAGACACTGAAGCTTTCTTT.